Each of the 18 T cell receptor beta chains below was sequenced from the same sample in a study of blood T cell repertoires in COVID-19. Here immunoSEQ multiplex PCR was the method, and the copy in TCRdb shows in-frame clones only, minus some. The table has roughly 110,000 clones, around 80% seen once. Input material: peripheral blood. Receptors were obtained from a woman in her sixties with acute or convalescent COVID-19.

V gene TRBV11-3 combines with J gene TRBJ2-2; 8 bases align to TRBD2. V was clipped by 5 bases and J by 5 bases; unmatched bases: 7. From germline, CDR1 is SGHNT and CDR2 YENEEA. The CDR3 is 15 amino acids. This CDR3 is CASSVSGAVTGELFF. The DNA for the CDR3 is TGTGCCAGCAGCGTTAGCGGGGCGGTGACCGGGGAGCTGTTTTTT.

This chain uses TRBV28 with TRBJ2-1, with 10 bases aligning to TRBD1. V was pared by 0 bases and J by 12 bases, with 8 bases of the junction left unmatched. This CDR3 comprises 15 residues. The germline gives CDR1 MDHEN, CDR2 SYDVKM. The CDR3, as DNA: TGTGCCAGCAGTTTATGGGACAGGGGGTCACAGCGGCAGTTCTTC. This sequence encodes CASSLWDRGSQRQFF.

The rearrangement joins TRBV30 to TRBJ1-1; D uncertain. Trimming cost V 1 base and J 4 bases, with 10 bases left between them. Germline V lookup: CDR1 GTSNPN, CDR2 SVGIG (reference sequence). The CDR3 is made up of 13 amino acids. The chain's CDR3 is CAWSGQVGTEAFF. Here the CDR3 DNA reads TGTGCCTGGAGTGGGCAGGTGGGCACTGAAGCTTTCTTT.

This clone occurred a few times. The chain employs TRBV15 and TRBJ2-6; 7 bases fit TRBD1. Per the germline V gene, CDR1 is LNHNV and CDR2 is YYDKDF (reference sequence). This CDR3 contains 19 residues. With 3 bases clipped from V and 0 bases from J, the junction kept 11 bases outside the gene matches. The CDR3 reads CATSSPGTATYSGANVLTF. For the CDR3, the DNA is TGTGCCACCAGCAGCCCCGGGACAGCAACCTACTCTGGGGCCAACGTCCTGACTTTC. Full variable domain (outside the CDR3, taken from reference TRBV15 and TRBJ2-6): DAMVIQNPRYQVTQFGKPVTLSCSQTLNHNVMYWYQQKSSQAPKLLFHYYDKDFNNEADTPDNFQSRRPNTSFCFLDIRSPGLGDTAMYLCATSSPGTATYSGANVLTFGAGSRLTVL.

This clone is a singleton in its sample. The V and J genes are TRBV5-1 and TRBJ2-1; D is uncertain. Germline V gene sequence: CDR1 SGHRS, CDR2 YFSETQ. V was trimmed by 1 base and J by 0 bases, leaving 8 bases between them. The CDR3 loop spans 15 amino acids. CDR3 DNA: TGCGCCAGCAGCTTGTACCCGAGCTCCTACAATGAGCAGTTCTTC. It yields the protein CASSLYPSSYNEQFF.

The genes are TRBV14 and TRBJ1-5; D not certain. Looked up from germline, CDR1 is SGHDN and CDR2 is FVKESK. Trimming removed 5 bases at V and 6 bases at J, with 11 bases between. The CDR3 sequence is 13 residues long. CDR3 residues: CASSYGLGQPQHF. DNA for the CDR3: TGTGCCAGCAGCTACGGGTTGGGTCAGCCCCAGCATTTT.

The rearrangement joins TRBV6-6 to TRBJ2-7; weak D call: TRBD1 (5 bases). CDR3 size: 15 residues. V lost 6 bases to trimming and J lost 3 bases, with 18 bases between them. Germline V lookup: CDR1 MNHNY, CDR2 SVGAGI (reference sequence). The CDR3 spells CASSQPAGLLYEQYF. In nucleotides, the CDR3 is TGTGCCAGCAGCCAACCGGCAGGGTTACTCTACGAGCAGTACTTC.

This chain connects TRBV9 to TRBJ2-7; 9 bases match TRBD1. The CDR3 has 14 amino acids. Germline values: CDR1 SGDLS, CDR2 YYNGEE. V dropped 0 bases and J dropped 8; count of bases not matched to a gene: 6. The CDR3 region is CASSVGLTGGKQYF. In DNA form, the CDR3 reads TGTGCCAGCAGCGTAGGACTAACAGGGGGCAAGCAGTACTTC. Based on the CDR3 plus reference TRBV9 and TRBJ2-7, the full variable domain is DSGVTQTPKHLITATGQRVTLRCSPRSGDLSVYWYQQSLDQGLQFLIQYYNGEERAKGNILERFSAQQFPDLHSELNLSSLELGDSALYFCASSVGLTGGKQYFGPGTRLTVT.

The chain recombines TRBV18 with TRBJ2-3, with D unresolved. Germline V CDR1 and CDR2: KGHSH, LQKENI. This CDR3 contains 12 residues. The V and J ends lost 2 bases and 3 bases respectively, with 3 bases between them. The CDR3 nucleotides are TGTGCCAGCTCACCAGCGACAGATACGCAGTATTTT. Protein product: CASSPATDTQYF. The variable domain in full, with the rest retrieved from reference TRBV18 and TRBJ2-3, is NAGVMQNPRHLVRRRGQEARLRCSPMKGHSHVYWYRQLPEEGLKFMVYLQKENIIDESGMPKERFSAEFPKEGPSILRIQQVVRGDSAAYFCASSPATDTQYFGPGTRLTVL.

The CDR3 is CATSRDRGAGNTIYF. The DNA for the CDR3 is TGTGCCACCAGCAGAGATCGGGGTGCTGGAAACACCATATATTTT. The rearrangement joins TRBV15 to TRBJ1-3; the D is unclear. Per the germline V gene, CDR1 is LNHNV and CDR2 is YYDKDF (reference sequence). V was trimmed by 0 bases and J by 2 bases, leaving 8 bases between them. The CDR3 totals 15 residues.

This clone was detected only once. The chain is built from TRBV6-1 and TRBJ1-3; perhaps TRBD1 as D (6 bases). CDR3 length: 17 residues. In germline, CDR1 is MNHNS, CDR2 SASEGT. Trimming removed 6 bases at V and 0 bases at J, with 18 bases between. The CDR3, as DNA: TGTGCCAGCAGCGAAACGACAGGAATCTACTCTGGAAACACCATATATTTT. This codes for CASSETTGIYSGNTIYF.

The V and J genes are TRBV7-3 and TRBJ2-2, with 8 positions matching TRBD1. Looked up from germline, CDR1 is SGHTA and CDR2 is FQGTGA. The J segment lost 6 bases and the V segment lost 3 bases, leaving 18 bases of the junction unmatched. The CDR3 has 19 amino acids. In DNA, the CDR3 is TGTGCCAGCAGCTTCGGTCAGGGGGCGAAGGCTAGCTCTGCCGGGGAGCTGTTTTTT. Residues: CASSFGQGAKASSAGELFF.

The genes are TRBV10-1 and TRBJ2-2; no clear D. This CDR3 has 13 amino acids. The V gene lost 2 bases and the J gene lost 1 base, with 2 bases spanning the gap. Germline CDR1 is WNHNN and CDR2 is SYGVQD (reference sequence). The CDR3 DNA reads TGCGCCAGCAGTGAGCGGAACACCGGGGAGCTGTTTTTT. Its translation: CASSERNTGELFF.

This chain uses TRBV25-1 with TRBJ2-7; D possibly corresponds to TRBD1 (7 bases). CDR3 length: 18 amino acids. The germline CDR1 and CDR2 sequences are MGHDK and SYGVNS. The V end lost 2 bases, the J end lost 3 bases, and 23 bases lay between the germline ends. In DNA, the CDR3 is TGTGCCAGCAGTGAAGGGGGGAGAGGGGGCCCTGTTGTCTACGAGCAGTACTTC. It translates to CASSEGGRGGPVVYEQYF.

This chain connects TRBV7-2 to TRBJ2-7; D possibly corresponds to TRBD2 (6 bases). Germline CDR1 SGHTA, CDR2 FQGNSA. The CDR3 is made up of 14 amino acids. Trimming removed 5 bases at V and 0 bases at J, with 11 bases between. The CDR3 sequence: CASSRDWNSYEQYF. CDR3 DNA sequence: TGTGCCAGCAGCCGGGACTGGAACTCCTACGAGCAGTACTTC.

This clone was picked up many times. This chain links TRBV19 with TRBJ2-1, with TRBD1 identical over 7 bases. J was trimmed by 7 bases and V by 0 bases; bases with no gene match: 3. CDR1 and CDR2 from the germline V gene are LNHDA and SQIVND (reference sequence). The CDR3 has 14 amino acids. Here the CDR3 DNA reads TGTGCCAGTAGTATAGAGGGACAGCATAATGAGCAGTTCTTC. Its protein product is CASSIEGQHNEQFF.

The rearrangement uses TRBV3-1 (or the pseudogene TRBV3-2) and TRBJ2-5; D is uncertain. The CDR3 consists of 15 residues. V was shortened by 0 bases and J by 6 bases, with 14 bases between the two germline ends. Per germline, CDR1 LGHDT and CDR2 YNNKEL (reference sequence). CDR3 sequence (DNA): TGTGCCAGCAGCCAAGATCTTGGTAGTGTTCAGACCCAGTACTTC. Its translation is CASSQDLGSVQTQYF.

J is TRBJ2-2 and V is TRBV27, with a possible D match to TRBD2 (5 bases). The CDR3 contains 17 residues. V shed 4 bases and J shed 0 bases, with 15 bases lying between them. The germline gives CDR1 MNHEY, CDR2 SMNVEV (reference sequence). In DNA, the CDR3 is TGTGCCAGCAGTTCGGCGGGCCCAGCCTCGAACACCGGGGAGCTGTTTTTT. Protein sequence: CASSSAGPASNTGELFF.